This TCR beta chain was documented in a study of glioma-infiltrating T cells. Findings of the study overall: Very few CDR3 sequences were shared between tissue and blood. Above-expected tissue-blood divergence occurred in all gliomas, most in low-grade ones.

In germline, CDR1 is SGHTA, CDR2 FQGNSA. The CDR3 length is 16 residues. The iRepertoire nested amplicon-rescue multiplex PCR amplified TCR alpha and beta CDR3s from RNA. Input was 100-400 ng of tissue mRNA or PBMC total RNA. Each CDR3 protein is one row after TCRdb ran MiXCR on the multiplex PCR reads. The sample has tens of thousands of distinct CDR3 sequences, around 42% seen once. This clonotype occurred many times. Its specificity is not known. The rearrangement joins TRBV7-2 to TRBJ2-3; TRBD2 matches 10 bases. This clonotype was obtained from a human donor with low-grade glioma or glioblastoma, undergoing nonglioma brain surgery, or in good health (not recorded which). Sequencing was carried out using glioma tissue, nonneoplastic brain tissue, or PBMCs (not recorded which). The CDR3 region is CATGRAGGAFTDTQYF. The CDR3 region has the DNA TGTGCTACGGGTCGAGCGGGAGGGGCGTTCACAGATACGCAGTATTTT. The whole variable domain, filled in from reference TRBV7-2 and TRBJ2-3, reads GAGVSQSPSNKVTEKGKDVELRCDPISGHTALYWYRQSLGQGLEFLIYFQGNSAPDKSGLPSDRFSAERTGGSVSTLTIQRTQQEDSAVYLCATGRAGGAFTDTQYFGPGTRLTVL.